These 27 T cell receptor beta chains originate from one sample sequenced in a study of beta chain features in type 1 diabetes. General observations from the study: When Type 1 diabetes patients were examined, their TCRB CDR3s proved moderately but significantly shorter in all four CD4+ subsets.

No antigen has been assigned to these receptors. The investigators reverse transcribed all of the isolated RNA, so they sequenced expressed TCRB transcripts. Produced via immunoSEQ multiplex PCR; TCRdb's table is partial and in-frame only. The data hold about 700,000 clones, with roughly 12% observed a single time. What was sequenced was naive CD4+ T cells from blood. The receptors derive from a man younger than 35 with type 1 diabetes.

This clone turned up a few times. The chain employs TRBV2 and TRBJ1-1, with TRBD1 matching over 7 bases. This CDR3 is built from 13 residues. From germline, CDR1 is SNHLY and CDR2 FYNNEI. With 7 bases clipped from V and 3 bases from J, the junction kept 5 bases outside the gene matches. This CDR3 is CASISDRDTEAFF. The CDR3 nucleotides read TGTGCCAGCATCTCCGACAGGGACACTGAAGCTTTCTTT.

The CDR3 bases are TGTGCCAGCAGCCAACAGACAGATTCCTACGAGCAGTACTTC. Encoded protein: CASSQQTDSYEQYF. This rearrangement joins TRBV11-2 to TRBJ2-7; the D gene is possibly TRBD1 (5 bases). Germline V gene lookup returns CDR1 SGHAT and CDR2 FQNNGV. The V end was cut by 5 bases, the J end by 1 base, with 12 bases between. The CDR3 has 14 residues.

This clone has only a few counts. The V gene is TRBV27, the J gene TRBJ2-5, with D tentatively TRBD1 or TRBD2 (5 bases each). CDR1 and CDR2 (germline): MNHEY, SMNVEV (reference sequence). V dropped 3 bases and J dropped 1 base, with 9 bases sitting between them. The CDR3 length is 14 residues. The CDR3 nucleotides are TGTGCCAGCAGTTTCTCCGGGACCCAAGAGACCCAGTACTTC. Encoded protein: CASSFSGTQETQYF.

There are a few counts of this clone. The rearrangement uses TRBV7-9 and TRBJ2-2, with 8 nucleotides matching TRBD1. The CDR3 contains 16 residues. J lost 1 base, V lost 5 bases, and 6 bases had no gene match. Per the germline V gene, CDR1 is SEHNR and CDR2 is FQNEAQ (reference sequence). This chain's CDR3 is CASSKDRVKNTGELFF. The CDR3 DNA follows: TGTGCCAGCAGCAAGGACAGGGTTAAGAACACCGGGGAGCTGTTTTTT.

V usage is TRBV10-3 and J usage is TRBJ2-3; D possibly corresponds to TRBD1 (6 bases). The V end was cut by 10 bases, the J end by 6 bases, with 20 bases between. Germline CDR1 ENHRY, CDR2 SYGVKD. The CDR3 has 14 amino acids. The CDR3 spells CATLRGGPLDTQYF. The CDR3 DNA reads TGTGCCACCCTTCGTGGGGGCCCTTTGGATACGCAGTATTTT.

This clone showed up just a few times. The chain carries TRBV5-6 and TRBJ2-1, with TRBD1 matching 9 bases. J gave up 15 bases and V 1 base, and 2 bases lay outside the gene matches. Germline V lookup: CDR1 SGHDT, CDR2 YYEEEE. This CDR3 has 11 residues. CDR3 protein: CASSLWDRVFF. CDR3 nucleotides: TGTGCCAGCAGCTTGTGGGACAGGGTGTTCTTC.

The chain carries TRBV5-6 and TRBJ2-3; 7 bases match TRBD1. CDR1 and CDR2 from the germline V gene are SGHDT and YYEEEE. The CDR3 is 16 amino acids. After removal of 3 bases from V and 2 bases from J, the junction contained 9 bases not matched to a gene. DNA for the CDR3: TGTGCCAGCAGCTCATCGGGACAGCCCCTCACAGATACGCAGTATTTT. Translation gives CASSSSGQPLTDTQYF.

A single count supports this clone. V and J are TRBV7-9 and TRBJ1-5, with TRBD1 matching 10 bases. CDR1 and CDR2 (germline): SEHNR, FQNEAQ (reference sequence). The V segment lost 6 bases and the J segment 6 bases; nucleotides outside the gene matches: 8. There are 15 residues in the CDR3. The CDR3 protein is CASRHGRDRGQPQHF. CDR3 nucleotide sequence: TGTGCCAGCAGACACGGCCGGGACAGGGGTCAGCCCCAGCATTTT.

This clone was seen a few times. This sample also contains other DNA sequences that code for the same CDR3. This chain joins TRBV7-2 and TRBJ1-2; the D is unclear. Germline-derived CDR1 and CDR2 are SGHTA and FQGNSA. The ends were cut back, 6 bases at V and 1 base at J, with 9 bases in the middle. The CDR3 is 13 residues long. The CDR3 loop is CASRPDLNYGYTF. Here the CDR3 DNA reads TGTGCCAGCAGACCGGACCTTAACTATGGCTACACCTTC.

The chain links TRBV13 to TRBJ2-5; the D gene is possibly TRBD2 (6 bases). In germline, CDR1 is PRHDT, CDR2 FYEKMQ (reference sequence). The CDR3 extends over 14 amino acids. Deletions cut 1 base from V and 7 bases from J, with 13 bases between. CDR3 in DNA: TGTGCCAGCAGCTTAGTATCGGGGGACGGGACCCAGTACTTC. It is translated as CASSLVSGDGTQYF.

This clone has more than one count but fewer than ten. This chain links TRBV9 with TRBJ1-1; 7 nucleotides agree with TRBD1. J gave up 4 bases and V 4 bases, and 7 bases lay outside the gene matches. This CDR3 has 14 amino acids. Germline values: CDR1 SGDLS, CDR2 YYNGEE. CDR3 in DNA: TGTGCCAGCAGCCCCAGACCAGGGGGCACTGAAGCTTTCTTT. This translates into CASSPRPGGTEAFF. Supplemented by reference TRBV9 and TRBJ1-1, the full variable domain reads DSGVTQTPKHLITATGQRVTLRCSPRSGDLSVYWYQQSLDQGLQFLIQYYNGEERAKGNILERFSAQQFPDLHSELNLSSLELGDSALYFCASSPRPGGTEAFFGQGTRLTVV.

The CDR3 protein is CASSDPEGLFYGYTF. The CDR3 nucleotides are TGTGCCAGCAGTGACCCCGAGGGGCTTTTTTATGGCTACACCTTC. The V call is TRBV25-1, the J call TRBJ1-2, with a tentative D call TRBD1 (5 bases). Trimming pared 3 bases from V and 5 bases from J, leaving 16 bases between. This CDR3 has 15 amino acids. Germline CDR1 reads MGHDK; CDR2 reads SYGVNS.

This clone has more than one count but fewer than ten. The gene calls are TRBV5-8 and TRBJ1-1; TRBD1 matches at 8 bases. Germline trimming cut 5 bases from V and 0 bases from J; bases unmatched to any gene: 6. The CDR3 loop spans 15 amino acids. Germline V gene data show CDR1 as SGHTS and CDR2 as YDEGEE. The CDR3 is CASRLGQGLNTEAFF. DNA of the CDR3: TGTGCCAGCAGACTAGGACAGGGCCTGAACACTGAAGCTTTCTTT.

In its sample, this clone was seen a few times. V gene TRBV5-4 combines with J gene TRBJ2-1, with a possible D match to TRBD2 (5 bases). V was clipped by 0 bases and J by 2 bases, with 12 bases between them. Per germline, CDR1 SGHNT and CDR2 YYREEE (reference sequence). This CDR3 contains 16 residues. This CDR3 is CASSLAALGTYNEQFF. CDR3 sequence (DNA): TGTGCCAGCAGCTTGGCGGCACTAGGGACCTACAATGAGCAGTTCTTC.

The chain is built from TRBV14 and TRBJ2-1, with unresolved D. The CDR3 runs to 15 residues. Germline V gene lookup returns CDR1 SGHDN and CDR2 FVKESK. Deletions cut 0 bases from V and 2 bases from J, with 8 bases between. CDR3 region: CASSQDPGTYNEQFF. For the CDR3, the DNA is TGTGCCAGCAGCCAAGACCCGGGTACCTACAATGAGCAGTTCTTC.

To note about this clone: Distinct nucleotide sequences in the sample also encode this CDR3. CDR3 region: CASSWGHNQPQHF. CDR3 sequence (DNA): TGTGCCAGCAGTTGGGGCCACAATCAGCCCCAGCATTTT. The chain couples TRBV27 to TRBJ1-5; D is possibly TRBD1 (5 bases). V was trimmed by 4 bases and J by 3 bases, leaving 7 bases between them. The CDR3 spans 13 residues. Germline-derived CDR1 and CDR2 are MNHEY and SMNVEV (reference sequence).

This clone was seen a few times. V usage is TRBV18 and J usage is TRBJ2-4, with 7 bases identical to TRBD2. J was trimmed by 8 bases and V by 3 bases; bases with no gene match: 4. The CDR3 has 13 amino acids. Germline CDR1 and CDR2: KGHSH and LQKENI. The CDR3 DNA sequence: TGTGCCAGCTCACCCCGGGGGGATGACATTCAGTACTTC. This gives the protein CASSPRGDDIQYF.

V usage is TRBV30 and J usage is TRBJ2-3; 13 positions match TRBD2. The CDR3 extends over 16 amino acids. V lost 5 bases, J lost 6 bases, and 11 bases stayed unmatched. CDR1 GTSNPN and CDR2 SVGIG come from the germline V gene (reference sequence). The CDR3 DNA is TGTGCCTGGGGAAATCGACTAGCGGGGGGCAGGGATACGCAGTATTTT. It translates to CAWGNRLAGGRDTQYF.

This clone came up a few times. V usage is TRBV27 and J usage is TRBJ2-7; maybe TRBD2 (6 bases). CDR3 length: 13 residues. From germline, CDR1 is MNHEY and CDR2 SMNVEV (reference sequence). The ends were cut back, 5 bases at V and 7 bases at J, with 15 bases in the middle. In nucleotides, the CDR3 is TGTGCCAGCAGTCCACCCCCCGGGGGAGAGCAGTACTTC. Translation gives CASSPPPGGEQYF.

The chain combines TRBV18 with TRBJ2-3; maybe TRBD2 (6 bases). Germline V gene data show CDR1 as KGHSH and CDR2 as LQKENI. The length of the CDR3 is 14 residues. Trimming shortened V by 1 base and J by 2 bases, and 7 bases separated the two germline ends. The chain's CDR3 is CASSPREVTDTQYF. The CDR3, as DNA: TGTGCCAGCTCACCACGGGAGGTCACAGATACGCAGTATTTT.

This clone was observed a handful of times. The rearrangement links TRBV5-6 to TRBJ2-5; unclear D gene. CDR3 length: 11 residues. CDR1 is SGHDT and CDR2 is YYEEEE in the germline V gene. The ends were cut back, 4 bases at V and 2 bases at J, with 3 bases in the middle. The CDR3 sequence is CASSEQETQYF. In DNA, the CDR3 is TGTGCCAGCAGCGAACAAGAGACCCAGTACTTC.

The sample holds a few counts of this clone. The chain uses TRBV10-3 and TRBJ2-3, with 11 bases lining up with TRBD2. Germline V lookup: CDR1 ENHRY, CDR2 SYGVKD. This CDR3 spans 16 amino acids. Trimming at V came to 3 bases and at J to 6 bases, leaving 8 bases not matched to a gene. This chain's CDR3 is CAISDPSGGFKDTQYF. As DNA, the CDR3 is TGTGCCATCAGTGACCCTAGCGGGGGGTTCAAGGATACGCAGTATTTT.

J is TRBJ1-1 and V is TRBV30; unclear D gene. Trimming took 2 bases from V and 0 from J, leaving 7 bases between them. This CDR3 has 13 amino acids. Germline CDR1 reads GTSNPN; CDR2 reads SVGIG (reference sequence). The CDR3 DNA reads TGTGCCTGGAGTCGAGAACTGAACACTGAAGCTTTCTTT. Its translation is CAWSRELNTEAFF.

This clone was counted only a few times. The chain employs TRBV25-1 and TRBJ2-2; 10 bases agree with TRBD1. Per the germline V gene, CDR1 is MGHDK and CDR2 is SYGVNS. The CDR3 length is 17 residues. V was clipped by 1 base and J by 5 bases; unmatched bases: 7. Written as DNA, the CDR3 is TGTGCCAGCAGTGAATCCCCGGGACAGGGGTGGACCGGGGAGCTGTTTTTT. This translates into CASSESPGQGWTGELFF.

This clone was seen a few times. This chain uses TRBV15 with TRBJ1-2, with D possibly being TRBD1 (6 bases). Germline V lookup: CDR1 LNHNV, CDR2 YYDKDF (reference sequence). The CDR3 consists of 15 residues. V was shortened by 5 bases and J by 4 bases, with 17 bases between the two germline ends. CDR3 coding DNA: TGTGCCACCAGCGGACTAGGACAGAGGCTCTATGGCTACACCTTC. It is translated as CATSGLGQRLYGYTF. Filled out from reference TRBV15 and TRBJ1-2, the complete variable domain reads DAMVIQNPRYQVTQFGKPVTLSCSQTLNHNVMYWYQQKSSQAPKLLFHYYDKDFNNEADTPDNFQSRRPNTSFCFLDIRSPGLGDTAMYLCATSGLGQRLYGYTFGSGTRLTVV.

This clone has just a few counts. The chain links TRBV7-8 to TRBJ2-5, with 10 bases fitting TRBD2. CDR3 size: 18 residues. The germline V gene encodes CDR1 SGHVS and CDR2 FQNEAQ. The J segment lost 5 bases and the V segment lost 6 bases, leaving 18 bases of the junction unmatched. The CDR3 sequence is CASRFGLAGGLSEETQYF. The DNA of the CDR3 is TGTGCCAGCAGATTCGGGTTAGCGGGGGGCTTATCTGAGGAGACCCAGTACTTC. Based on the CDR3 plus reference TRBV7-8 and TRBJ2-5, the full variable domain is GAGVSQSPRYKVAKRGQDVALRCDPISGHVSLFWYQQALGQGPEFLTYFQNEAQLDKSGLPSDRFFAERPEGSVSTLKIQRTQQEDSAVYLCASRFGLAGGLSEETQYFGPGTRLLVL.

DNA of the CDR3: TGCGCCAGCAGCTTCGGTGCGGACACCGGGGAGCTGTTTTTT. This gives the protein CASSFGADTGELFF. The chain combines TRBV5-1 with TRBJ2-2; the D is unclear. Germline CDR1 reads SGHRS; CDR2 reads YFSETQ. The V end was cut by 2 bases, the J end by 3 bases, with 8 bases between. CDR3 length equals 14 residues.